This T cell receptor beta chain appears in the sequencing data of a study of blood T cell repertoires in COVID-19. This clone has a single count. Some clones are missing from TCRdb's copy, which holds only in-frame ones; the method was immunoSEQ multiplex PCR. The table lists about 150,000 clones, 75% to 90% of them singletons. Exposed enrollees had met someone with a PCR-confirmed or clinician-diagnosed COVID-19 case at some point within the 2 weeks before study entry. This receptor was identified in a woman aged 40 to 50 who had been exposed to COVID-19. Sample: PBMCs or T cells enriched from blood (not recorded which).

The CDR3 loop reads CASSIQGRNEKLFF. CDR3 DNA: TGTGCCAGTAGTATCCAGGGCCGTAATGAAAAACTGTTTTTT. The chain employs TRBV19 and TRBJ1-4; D is perhaps TRBD1 (5 bases). The CDR3 sequence is 14 residues long. The V gene's germline CDR1 is LNHDA and CDR2 SQIVND (reference sequence). V lost 3 bases to trimming and J lost 4 bases, with 9 bases between them.